This paragraph reports one TCR beta chain. This sample is drawn from a study of blood T cell repertoires in COVID-19. About the research overall: Samples taken during acute and convalescent COVID-19 were collected in the United States, Italy and Spain. Nucleic acid was either cDNA or gDNA, and it came from T cells, B-cell-depleted T cells, or PBMCs.

The CDR3 runs to 14 residues. Germline CDR1 reads SGHRS; CDR2 reads YFSETQ. Trimming took 6 bases from V and 3 from J, leaving 14 bases between them. Original data processing: Cell counts per sample came from amplifying reference gene primers. This table comes from immunoSEQ multiplex PCR, and its TCRdb copy is limited to in-frame clones, with some not included. Clone size and V and J calls were adopted from that table, with D and trimming inferred from the DNA. The profile shows nearly 55,000 clones, over 70% of them singletons. This chain joins TRBV5-1 and TRBJ2-3, with D tentatively TRBD2 (8 bases). The sequence derives from a human donor with active or convalescent COVID-19. The donor label of this sample is uncertain. Material: peripheral blood. For the CDR3, the DNA is TGCGCCAGCACTCGGGAGGGGGCAACAGATACGCAGTATTTT. It codes for CASTREGATDTQYF.